This paragraph reports one TCR beta chain. Antigen specificity is unknown. This sample is drawn from a study of T cell responses to AZD1222 COVID-19 vaccine. At the level of the study: The study pooled second doses at about 4 or about 12 weeks.

Profiled with immunoSEQ multiplex PCR; TCRdb holds only in-frame clones, not every one. The repertoire has fewer than 150,000 clones, 80% to 90% of them found once; the top ten carry approximately 8%. Points from the study as a whole: Following two doses of AZD1222, Spike-specific TCR breadth and depth rose. Sampling captured repertoires only after the peak T cell response. AZD1222 recipients seropositive at baseline numbered only five to seven.

This receptor was obtained from an adult in good health. Specimen: peripheral blood, collected on day 0 of AZD1222 vaccination.

The CDR3 nucleotides are TGCGCCAGCAGCTTTAGCGCAGGGAGCTCCTACGAGCAGTACTTC. Translation gives CASSFSAGSSYEQYF. The V and J genes are TRBV5-1 and TRBJ2-7; possibly TRBD1 or TRBD2 for D (5 bases each). Deletions cut 2 bases from V and 0 bases from J, with 12 bases between. The CDR3 is made up of 15 amino acids. The germline V gene has CDR1 SGHRS and CDR2 YFSETQ.